A selection of T cell receptor beta chains follows, all from one sample in a study of blood T cell repertoires in COVID-19. The protocol was immunoSEQ multiplex PCR, while the TCRdb copy is restricted to in-frame clones and leaves out a portion. The repertoire holds around 70,000 clones, roughly 80% seen once, with approximately 20% in the top ten. Input material: peripheral blood. The receptors were sampled from a woman between 55 and 75 years old with acute or convalescent COVID-19. Both conserved end residues are part of each CDR3. The order of the fields is V gene, D gene, clone size, J gene, CDR3 DNA, CDR3 protein. A D gene is named only where the DNA matches it firmly. Clone size is shown for a subset of rows, as once, few, many or a class of expanded clone.

>TRBV15|-|-|TRBJ2-1
TGTGCCACCCAAAGAGGTTCCTACAATGAGCAGTTCTTC
CATQRGSYNEQFF
>TRBV7-2|TRBD1|few|TRBJ2-2
TGTGCCAGCAGACGCGGACAGGGAAAGGGCGGGGAGCTGTTTTTT
CASRRGQGKGGELFF
>TRBV9|-|-|TRBJ1-2
TGTGCCAGCAGCGTAGCCGAGACTTCCTATGGCTACACCTTC
CASSVAETSYGYTF
>TRBV7-2|TRBD1|-|TRBJ2-7
TGTGCCAGCAGCGTGACAGGGGGATCATCGGGGCACGAGCAGTACTTC
CASSVTGGSSGHEQYF
>TRBV3-1/TRBV3-2|-|-|TRBJ2-3
TGTGCCAGCAGCCAATCAGTTGCCACAGATACGCAGTATTTT
CASSQSVATDTQYF
>TRBV9|-|-|TRBJ1-3
TGTGCCAGCAGCGTAGCTACGGCTGGAAACACCATATATTTT
CASSVATAGNTIYF
>TRBV3-1/TRBV3-2|TRBD1|-|TRBJ1-2
TGTGCCAGCAGCCACGAGGACAGGGTCTATGGCTACACCTTC
CASSHEDRVYGYTF
>TRBV6-1|TRBD1|once|TRBJ1-6
TGTGCCAGCAGTGAAGCGAGGACAGGTTCCTATTCACCCCTCCACTTT
CASSEARTGSYSPLHF
>TRBV30|-|-|TRBJ2-2
TGTGCCTGGATGAGGGGACTGGGGACCGGGGAGCTGTTTTTT
CAWMRGLGTGELFF
>TRBV24-1|-|few|TRBJ1-2
TGTGCCACCCGGCCCGGGGGTAATAACTATGGCTACACCTTC
CATRPGGNNYGYTF
>TRBV5-6|TRBD1|-|TRBJ2-5
TGTGCCAGCACCCCGACAGGGTCGTATCAAGAGACCCAGTACTTC
CASTPTGSYQETQYF
>TRBV7-2|-|-|TRBJ1-2
TGTGCCAGCAGCTCGGAGTTGAACTATGGCTACACCTTC
CASSSELNYGYTF
>TRBV4-3|TRBD1|-|TRBJ2-7
TGCGCCAGCAGCCAAGCCCCGGACAGGGGCTACGAGCAGTACTTC
CASSQAPDRGYEQYF
>TRBV11-2|-|-|TRBJ2-3
TGTGCCAGCAGCCCAGGGGTGGGGACCCTAGTAGATACGCAGTATTTT
CASSPGVGTLVDTQYF
>TRBV5-1|-|-|TRBJ1-1
TGCGCCAGCAGCTGGGACACGGACACTGAAGCTTTCTTT
CASSWDTDTEAFF
>TRBV24-1|-|-|TRBJ2-3
TGTGCCACCGGGGCAAGCACAGATACGCAGTATTTT
CATGASTDTQYF
>TRBV7-2|TRBD1|-|TRBJ1-2
TGTGCCAGCAGCATACAGGGGGCTGGGGGCTACACCTTC
CASSIQGAGGYTF
>TRBV5-1|TRBD1|-|TRBJ2-1
TGCGCCAGCAGCTTGGTGGCAGGGGGCTTCGATGAGCAGTTCTTC
CASSLVAGGFDEQFF
>TRBV19|TRBD1|-|TRBJ1-4
TGTGCCAGTAGTGATCGGACAGGGAGGGGAGAAAAACTGTTTTTT
CASSDRTGRGEKLFF
>TRBV5-1|TRBD2|-|TRBJ2-1
TGCGCCAGCAGCTTGGAGGGACTAACTATTTACAATGAGCAGTTCTTC
CASSLEGLTIYNEQFF
>TRBV24-1|TRBD1|-|TRBJ1-2
TGTGCCACCAGTGCGGACAGGTACTATGGCTACACCTTC
CATSADRYYGYTF
>TRBV10-3|TRBD1|-|TRBJ1-2
TGTGCCAAGAGACCGGGACAGAGCTATGGCTACACCTTC
CAKRPGQSYGYTF
>TRBV2|-|-|TRBJ2-2
TGTGCCAGCAGTGAAGCAACGGTACCTAGGAACACCGGGGAGCTGTTTTTT
CASSEATVPRNTGELFF
>TRBV5-1|TRBD1|-|TRBJ2-7
TGCGCCAGCAGCTTGGGACAGGGGAATGAGCAGTACTTC
CASSLGQGNEQYF
>TRBV4-3|TRBD1|-|TRBJ1-1
TGCGCCAGCAGTCGACAGGGGTCTACTGAAGCTTTCTTT
CASSRQGSTEAFF
>TRBV5-1|-|few|TRBJ1-1
TGCGCCAGCAGCCTAAGACGGACAGTAACAAACACTGAAGCTTTCTTT
CASSLRRTVTNTEAFF
>TRBV30|TRBD1|once|TRBJ2-6
TGTGCCTGGAGTCGACAGGGGAGTGGTGGGGCCAACGTCCTGACTTTC
CAWSRQGSGGANVLTF
>TRBV27|-|-|TRBJ1-2
TGTGCCAGCAGTATAACAGGGACAAACTATGGCTACACCTTC
CASSITGTNYGYTF
>TRBV6-6|TRBD1|-|TRBJ1-6
TGTGCCAGCAGGGGACAGTATAATTCACCCCTCCACTTT
CASRGQYNSPLHF
>TRBV11-3|TRBD1|-|TRBJ1-3
TGTGCCAGCAGCACCGGGACAGCTGGAAACACCATATATTTT
CASSTGTAGNTIYF
>TRBV11-2|-|once|TRBJ2-3
TGTGCCAGCAGCCATTTAGGGAGGTGGAATACGCAGTATTTT
CASSHLGRWNTQYF
>TRBV3-1/TRBV3-2|-|few|TRBJ1-2
TGTGCCAGCAGCCAAGAAGGACAGCTCGACGGTGGCTATGGCTACACCTTC
CASSQEGQLDGGYGYTF
>TRBV21-1|-|-|TRBJ2-1
TGTGCCAGCAGCACCCAGGAGGTTGGCTCCTACAATGAGCAGTTCTTC
CASSTQEVGSYNEQFF
>TRBV6-1|-|few|TRBJ2-7
TGTGCCAGCAGTGAAGTACTTTTCTACGAGCAGTACTTC
CASSEVLFYEQYF
>TRBV19|-|-|TRBJ1-1
TGTGCCAGTAGTATGCAGATTCACATGAACACTGAAGCTTTCTTT
CASSMQIHMNTEAFF
>TRBV11-2|TRBD1|-|TRBJ1-1
TGTGCCAGCAGCCCGTCGGAGGGGGCCAACACTGAAGCTTTCTTT
CASSPSEGANTEAFF
>TRBV9|TRBD2|-|TRBJ2-3
TGTGCCAGCAGCGAGGGGACGACTAGCGGTAGCACAGATACGCAGTATTTT
CASSEGTTSGSTDTQYF
>TRBV3-1/TRBV3-2|-|-|TRBJ1-2
TGTGCCAGCAGCTCGAGGGGGGGCGCGAGCTACACCTTC
CASSSRGGASYTF
>TRBV30|TRBD2|-|TRBJ2-3
TGTGCCTGGGGGGGGAGGGGAGTCACAGATACGCAGTATTTT
CAWGGRGVTDTQYF
>TRBV10-2|TRBD2|-|TRBJ2-1
TGCGCCAGCCGCGGGGGTCTCTACAATGAGCAGTTCTTC
CASRGGLYNEQFF
>TRBV7-6|TRBD2|-|TRBJ2-3
TGTGCCAGCAGCTTGACGGGCGGGGGGGCTAAAGATACGCAGTATTTT
CASSLTGGGAKDTQYF
>TRBV7-8|-|-|TRBJ2-3
TGTGCCAGCAGCTTAGTAACAGGGAAAAACACAGATACGCAGTATTTT
CASSLVTGKNTDTQYF